This T cell receptor (beta chain) emerged from a study of shared clonotypes between healthy human individuals. The method was immunoSEQ multiplex PCR; TCRdb's version includes in-frame clones alone and lacks a portion of them. Of nearly 2 million clones detected, about 95% appear once; the ten largest clones hold roughly 1%. The naive CD8 subset, CD45RO-negative cells positively selected for CCR7, excluded terminally differentiated effector memory CD45RA+ cells. What was sequenced was naive CD8+ T cells sorted from blood. The TCR comes from a man aged 18 to 29 in good health.

This chain's CDR3 is CASSLTAGAYDEQYF. The DNA for the CDR3 is TGTGCCAGCAGCTTAACCGCGGGGGCGTACGACGAGCAGTACTTC. The V and J genes are TRBV7-3 and TRBJ2-7; TRBD2 might be the D (7 bases). CDR3 length: 15 amino acids. Germline CDR1 is SGHTA and CDR2 is FQGTGA. Between the trimmed V and J ends, which lost 0 bases and 5 bases, there was a span of 14 bases.